This is a list of T cell receptor beta chains from one sample in a study of blood T cell repertoires in COVID-19. The data were produced by immunoSEQ multiplex PCR, yet TCRdb's version contains in-frame clones alone and is incomplete. The repertoire includes 250,000 to 300,000 clones, 89% of them detected once, and under 2.5% sits in the top ten. The sequencing input was PBMCs or T cells enriched from blood (not recorded which). All receptors derive from a woman in her sixties who had recovered from COVID-19. Both conserved end residues are part of each CDR3. Fields, in order: J gene, V gene, CDR3 protein.

J gene: TRBJ2-1
V gene: TRBV7-2
CDR3 protein: CASSLAIGRQNEQFF

J gene: TRBJ1-3
V gene: TRBV5-4
CDR3 protein: CASSSGTTSGNTIYF

J gene: TRBJ2-1
V gene: TRBV2
CDR3 protein: CASISTGRKGGIF

J gene: TRBJ2-7
V gene: TRBV18
CDR3 protein: CASSPHERGEQYF

J gene: TRBJ2-7
V gene: TRBV4-1
CDR3 protein: CASRGQVDEQYF

J gene: TRBJ1-2
V gene: TRBV18
CDR3 protein: CASSQTGQGIDGYTF

J gene: TRBJ1-1
V gene: TRBV5-1
CDR3 protein: CASSLFGQGAPGGTEAFF

J gene: TRBJ2-7
V gene: TRBV5-4
CDR3 protein: CASSLRDRGAYEQYF

J gene: TRBJ2-2
V gene: TRBV7-9
CDR3 protein: CASTGAADTGELFF

J gene: TRBJ2-2
V gene: TRBV5-6
CDR3 protein: CASSLLDRETGELFF

J gene: TRBJ1-4
V gene: TRBV2
CDR3 protein: CASSDLGRDEKLFF

J gene: TRBJ2-1
V gene: TRBV4-1
CDR3 protein: CASSPGTGVNEQFF

J gene: TRBJ2-7
V gene: TRBV27
CDR3 protein: CASSFSTSTRTYEQYF

J gene: TRBJ2-7
V gene: TRBV30
CDR3 protein: CAWSVLRRGYEQYF

J gene: TRBJ2-2
V gene: TRBV2
CDR3 protein: CASTRQNANTGELFF

J gene: TRBJ1-5
V gene: TRBV10-3
CDR3 protein: CAISGTANQPQHF